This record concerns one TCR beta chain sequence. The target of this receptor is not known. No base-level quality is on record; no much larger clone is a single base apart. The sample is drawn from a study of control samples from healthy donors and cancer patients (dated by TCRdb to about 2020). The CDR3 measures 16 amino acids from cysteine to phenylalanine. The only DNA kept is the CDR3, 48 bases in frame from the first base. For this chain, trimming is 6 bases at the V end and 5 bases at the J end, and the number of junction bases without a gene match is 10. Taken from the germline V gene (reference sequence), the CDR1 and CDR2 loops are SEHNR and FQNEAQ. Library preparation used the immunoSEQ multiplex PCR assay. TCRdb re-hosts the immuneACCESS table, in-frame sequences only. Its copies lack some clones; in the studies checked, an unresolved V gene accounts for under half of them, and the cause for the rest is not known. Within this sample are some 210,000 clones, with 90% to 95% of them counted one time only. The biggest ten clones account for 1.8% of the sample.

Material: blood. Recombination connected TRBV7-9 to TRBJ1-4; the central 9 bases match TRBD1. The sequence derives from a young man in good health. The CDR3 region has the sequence CASSFDRGRGNEKLFF. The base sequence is TGTGCCAGCAGTTTCGACAGGGGGAGGGGGAATGAAAAACTGTTTTTT.